The clone carrying this TCR beta chain was seen more than once but under ten times. Antigen unknown. Molecular barcoding with unique molecular identifiers was used for the TCRbeta library. TCRdb ran MiXCR on the PCR reads and lists one entry per CDR3 protein. Of approximately 1,000,000 distinct CDR3 sequences in the sample, 25% to 30% are singletons; the top ten hold roughly 30%. The CDR3 is made up of 13 amino acids. CDR1 is LGHNA and CDR2 is YNFKEQ in the germline V gene. The V gene lost 0 bases and the J gene lost 4 bases, with 6 bases spanning the gap. This entry belongs to a study of T-cell reconstitution after alpha-beta-depleted transplantation in children. Study-level points and caveats: Diversity of TCRbeta at day 60 was high in some patients, arising from surviving recipient T cells and thymic progenitors. At around two months after transplant, the alpha-beta T cells were reportedly derived from several hundred expanded clones that came from non-depleted graft cells. Hyperexpanded clones declined; after one year, newly produced T cells mostly supplied diversity.

This chain links TRBV4-2 with TRBJ1-2; D ambiguous. The sequence came from a boy under three years old who had a stem cell transplant for SCID, so the T cells may come from the graft donor. The material sequenced was PBMCs, mostly from graft donor cells, taken 360 days after TCRalphabeta/CD19-depleted stem cell transplant. CDR3 protein: CASSQDSGYGYTF. The CDR3 DNA reads as TGTGCCAGCAGCCAAGATAGCGGCTATGGCTACACCTTC.